The source of this TCR beta chain is a study of cytomegalovirus exposure and HLA in healthy donors. Study observations and caveats: Most CMV-associated TCR beta chains appeared HLA-restricted in a later analysis.

To note about this clone: Its antigen is not identified.

PCR involved 60 Vbeta and 13 Jbeta primers. Method: immunoSEQ multiplex PCR; TCRdb's copy keeps in-frame clones and lacks some. The repertoire holds around 100,000 clones, with around 80% as singletons. This TCR was sampled from a man in his forties in good health and CMV-seropositive. The source material was PBMCs.

CDR3 in amino acids: CASSVPSAGDTTGELFF. DNA for the CDR3: TGCGCCAGCAGCGTACCATCTGCGGGAGATACCACCGGGGAGCTGTTTTTT. This rearrangement joins TRBV4-1 to TRBJ2-2; TRBD2 aligns across 7 bases. Germline loops: CDR1 MGHRA, CDR2 YSYEKL. The junction had 13 bases not matched to a gene; V was cut back by 5 bases and J by 4 bases. This CDR3 region has 17 residues.